This TCR beta chain was found in a study of T cell repertoires in aging, cancer and after chemotherapy. Notes on the study in general: In cancer patients, declining TCR diversity with age involved lost richness and lost evenness.

A mixed TRB-A/B primer pool amplified rearranged TRB by multiplex touch-down PCR. Each CDR3 protein gets one entry after TCRdb re-called the multiplex PCR reads with MiXCR. The repertoire holds roughly 10,000 distinct CDR3 sequences, with 38% as singletons. The CDR3 has 11 amino acids. The ends were cut back, 1 base at V and 10 bases at J, with 5 bases in the middle. CDR1 and CDR2 (germline): SGHTA, FQGNSA. The template was genomic DNA from peripheral blood, not RNA. Comment on this clonotype: The antigen is not known.

The source of this sequence is a human donor in good health. Sequences were obtained from blood. This chain joins TRBV7-2 and TRBJ2-1, with D unresolved. CDR3 amino acids: CASSLDQEQFF. CDR3 sequence (DNA): TGTGCCAGCAGCTTAGACCAGGAGCAGTTCTTC.